The 23 T cell receptor beta chains given below trace back to one sample, sequenced in a study of blood T cell repertoires in COVID-19. Sequencing was performed with immunoSEQ multiplex PCR; in TCRdb, only in-frame clones are kept and a portion is missing. Among 200,000 to 250,000 clones listed, about 85% were seen once. Specimen: PBMCs or T cells enriched from blood (not recorded which). These receptors came from a young man who had recovered from COVID-19.

The J gene is TRBJ2-1, the V gene TRBV28, with 9 nucleotides matching TRBD2. The CDR3 is made up of 16 amino acids. Germline CDR1 reads MDHEN; CDR2 reads SYDVKM. The trim removed 6 bases at V and 7 bases at J, leaving 13 bases unmatched. The CDR3 DNA reads TGTGCCAGCAGCCACTCAGCGGGAGGAAAAGTAAATGAGCAGTTCTTC. The encoded protein is CASSHSAGGKVNEQFF.

The chain is built from TRBV14 and TRBJ1-2; D uncertain. Deletions cut 1 base from V and 3 bases from J, with 6 bases between. Germline CDR1 SGHDN, CDR2 FVKESK. The CDR3 totals 13 residues. CDR3 bases: TGTGCCAGCAGCCAAGTGATAGACTATGGCTACACCTTC. This sequence encodes CASSQVIDYGYTF.

The chain has TRBV18 and TRBJ2-7; 9 nucleotides match TRBD2. V was pared by 3 bases and J by 4 bases, with 7 bases of the junction left unmatched. CDR1 is KGHSH and CDR2 is LQKENI in the germline V gene. The CDR3 has 15 residues. This chain's CDR3 is CASSPPGLASYEQYF. DNA for the CDR3: TGTGCCAGCTCACCTCCGGGACTAGCTAGTTACGAGCAGTACTTC.

The chain joins TRBV19 to TRBJ1-1, with TRBD1 identical over 9 bases. Germline CDR1 and CDR2: LNHDA and SQIVND (reference sequence). V lost 7 bases to trimming and J lost 6 bases; unmatched junction nucleotides: 6. The CDR3 has 13 residues. CDR3 loop: CASMGQGTSEAFF. The DNA of the CDR3 is TGTGCCAGTATGGGACAGGGTACGTCTGAAGCTTTCTTT.

The V and J genes are TRBV2 and TRBJ2-4; a possible D gene is TRBD2 (7 bases). The CDR3 is 16 residues long. V lost 0 bases, J lost 2 bases, and 11 bases lay in between. From germline, CDR1 is SNHLY and CDR2 FYNNEI. Here the CDR3 DNA reads TGTGCCAGCAGTGAAGCGGGGAGGGGGACCAAAAACATTCAGTACTTC. Protein sequence: CASSEAGRGTKNIQYF.

The rearrangement joins TRBV24-1 to TRBJ2-7; 7 positions match TRBD1. The CDR3 is 14 residues long. Germline assignment: CDR1 KGHDR and CDR2 SFDVKD. The V and J ends lost 2 bases and 2 bases, in that order; junction bases with no gene match: 2. CDR3 residues: CATSDSGQPYEQYF. In DNA form, the CDR3 reads TGTGCCACCAGTGATTCGGGACAGCCCTACGAGCAGTACTTC.

This clone was seen only a few times. The chain joins TRBV30 to TRBJ1-6, with D possibly being TRBD1 (5 bases). Germline V gives CDR1 GTSNPN, CDR2 SVGIG (reference sequence). There are 14 residues in the CDR3. Trimming cost V 3 bases and J 5 bases, with 11 bases left between them. The CDR3, as DNA: TGTGCCTGGAGATGGGGGGTCAATAATTCACCCCTCCACTTT. Its protein is CAWRWGVNNSPLHF.

This clone was seen more than once but under ten times. V gene TRBV2 combines with J gene TRBJ2-7; TRBD1 might be the D (6 bases). Germline CDR1 is SNHLY and CDR2 is FYNNEI. The CDR3 runs to 15 residues. V was shortened by 7 bases and J by 2 bases, with 18 bases between the two germline ends. The CDR3 DNA sequence: TGTGCCAGCACCCAACGTCGACAGGTAGCCTACGAGCAGTACTTC. Amino acids: CASTQRRQVAYEQYF. Supplemented by reference TRBV2 and TRBJ2-7, the full variable domain reads EPEVTQTPSHQVTQMGQEVILRCVPISNHLYFYWYRQILGQKVEFLVSFYNNEISEKSEIFDDQFSVERPDGSNFTLKIRSTKLEDSAMYFCASTQRRQVAYEQYFGPGTRLTVT.

This clone was counted many times. V is TRBV10-1 and J is TRBJ1-5, with 11 bases identical to TRBD1. V shed 4 bases, J shed 7 bases, and the junction held 3 bases outside the gene matches. Per the germline V gene, CDR1 is WNHNN and CDR2 is SYGVQD (reference sequence). The CDR3 has 14 amino acids. The CDR3 reads CASSVDRGLQPQHF. The CDR3 coding sequence is TGCGCCAGCAGTGTGGACAGGGGGCTGCAGCCCCAGCATTTT.

This clone was detected a few times. The chain is built from TRBV10-1 and TRBJ2-7; unclear D gene. Germline CDR1 and CDR2: WNHNN and SYGVQD (reference sequence). The CDR3 has 13 amino acids. The V end was cut by 3 bases, the J end by 3 bases, with 9 bases between. The CDR3 coding sequence is TGCGCCAGCAGTGATGGGTCGGGCTACGAGCAGTACTTC. Translating it yields CASSDGSGYEQYF.

This rearrangement joins TRBV30 to TRBJ2-1; TRBD2 agrees at 12 bases. The CDR3 runs 14 residues. CDR1 GTSNPN and CDR2 SVGIG come from the germline V gene (reference sequence). Trimming took 4 bases from V and 6 from J; bases not matched to a gene: 4. Written as DNA, the CDR3 is TGTGCCTGGACTAGCGGGAGGGGAAGCAATGAGCAGTTCTTC. It codes for CAWTSGRGSNEQFF.

CDR3 amino acids: CASSQGTGPNNEQFF. The CDR3 DNA reads as TGCGCCAGCAGCCAAGGGACAGGCCCTAACAATGAGCAGTTCTTC. The chain joins TRBV4-3 to TRBJ2-1; 7 bases fit TRBD1. The CDR3 contains 15 residues. Germline V lookup: CDR1 LGHNA, CDR2 YSLEER. The junction had 5 bases not matched to a gene; V was cut back by 1 base and J by 5 bases.

This chain joins TRBV29-1 and TRBJ1-2; the D gene is possibly TRBD1 (5 bases). With 8 bases removed from V and 2 bases from J, the gap between germline ends came to 21 bases. This CDR3 has 15 residues. The germline gives CDR1 SQVTM, CDR2 ANQGSEA. CDR3 sequence: CSSFGGEVQNYGYTF. Written as DNA, the CDR3 is TGCAGCTCCTTCGGGGGGGAGGTCCAAAACTATGGCTACACCTTC. Full variable domain (rest looked up from reference TRBV29-1 and TRBJ1-2): SAVISQKPSRDICQRGTSLTIQCQVDSQVTMMFWYRQQPGQSLTLIATANQGSEATYESGFVIDKFPISRPNLTFSTLTVSNMSPEDSSIYLCSSFGGEVQNYGYTFGSGTRLTVV.

The rearrangement links TRBV7-6 to TRBJ2-1, with D possibly TRBD2 on 6 matching bases. V lost 1 base and J 5 bases, leaving 21 bases between the germline ends. CDR3 length: 18 amino acids. CDR1 is SGHVS and CDR2 is FNYEAQ in the germline V gene. CDR3 nucleotide sequence: TGTGCCAGCAGCTTAGTACCGAGCTTAACTAGCCTTCACAATGAGCAGTTCTTC. This codes for CASSLVPSLTSLHNEQFF.

This chain links TRBV7-9 with TRBJ1-2; D perhaps matches TRBD1 (5 bases). The V end lost 3 bases, the J end lost 6 bases, and 17 bases lay between the germline ends. The CDR3 is 15 residues long. Germline V CDR1 and CDR2: SEHNR, FQNEAQ (reference sequence). As DNA, the CDR3 is TGTGCCAGCAGCTTGTTGATTCGGGGGGAGGATGGCTACACCTTC. As protein: CASSLLIRGEDGYTF.

CDR3: CASSVAPSGNEQFF. The CDR3 DNA is TGTGCCAGCAGCGTAGCCCCTAGCGGGAATGAGCAGTTCTTC. The J gene is TRBJ2-1, the V gene TRBV9; 8 bases align to TRBD2. The CDR3 extends over 14 amino acids. Germline V CDR1 and CDR2: SGDLS, YYNGEE. Trimming at V came to 0 bases and at J to 7 bases, leaving 3 bases not matched to a gene. Supplemented by reference TRBV9 and TRBJ2-1, the full variable domain reads DSGVTQTPKHLITATGQRVTLRCSPRSGDLSVYWYQQSLDQGLQFLIQYYNGEERAKGNILERFSAQQFPDLHSELNLSSLELGDSALYFCASSVAPSGNEQFFGPGTRLTVL.

The V and J genes are TRBV3-1 (or the pseudogene TRBV3-2) and TRBJ2-7; TRBD2 aligns across 8 bases. Looked up from germline, CDR1 is LGHDT and CDR2 is YNNKEL (reference sequence). The CDR3 is 18 residues long. With 3 bases clipped from V and 0 bases from J, the junction kept 13 bases outside the gene matches. DNA for the CDR3: TGTGCCAGCAGCCATCCAGCGGGGGCTTCAAAAAGCTCCTACGAGCAGTACTTC. Its protein product is CASSHPAGASKSSYEQYF.

The chain employs TRBV5-5 and TRBJ2-1, with TRBD1 matching over 9 bases. Germline CDR1 reads SGHKS; CDR2 reads YYEKEE (reference sequence). The length of the CDR3 is 15 residues. After removal of 0 bases from V and 8 bases from J, the junction contained 6 bases not matched to a gene. The CDR3 DNA follows: TGTGCCAGCAGCTTGGGGGGACAGGGAGTCCATGAGCAGTTCTTC. It translates to CASSLGGQGVHEQFF.

The gene calls are TRBV10-3 and TRBJ1-5; 7 positions agree with TRBD1. Germline trimming cut 3 bases from V and 1 base from J; bases unmatched to any gene: 0. This CDR3 spans 14 amino acids. Germline CDR1 and CDR2: ENHRY and SYGVKD. CDR3 in DNA: TGTGCCATCAGTGAACAGGGGAGCAATCAGCCCCAGCATTTT. Translation gives CAISEQGSNQPQHF.

The V gene is TRBV7-9, the J gene TRBJ1-4; D remains unclear. The germline gives CDR1 SEHNR, CDR2 FQNEAQ (reference sequence). V was clipped by 0 bases and J by 3 bases, with 11 bases between them. This CDR3 is 16 amino acids long. CDR3 sequence: CASSLAAAGANEKLFF. The CDR3 DNA reads TGTGCCAGCAGCTTAGCCGCGGCCGGGGCTAATGAAAAACTGTTTTTT.

The rearrangement uses TRBV5-4 and TRBJ1-2; D not certain. The CDR3 loop spans 13 amino acids. V was shortened by 0 bases and J by 1 base, with 4 bases between the two germline ends. Germline V gene lookup returns CDR1 SGHNT and CDR2 YYREEE (reference sequence). The CDR3 loop reads CASSLDRNYGYTF. CDR3 sequence (DNA): TGTGCCAGCAGCTTGGATCGTAACTATGGCTACACCTTC.

The rearrangement uses TRBV27 and TRBJ1-5, with D maybe TRBD1 (5 bases). Trimming removed 6 bases at V and 0 bases at J, with 15 bases between. The CDR3 runs to 16 residues. Germline lookup yields CDR1 MNHEY and CDR2 SMNVEV (reference sequence). The CDR3 DNA reads TGTGCCAGCAGCCCACAGGAGGGGTATAGCAATCAGCCCCAGCATTTT. Protein sequence: CASSPQEGYSNQPQHF.

This rearrangement joins TRBV30 to TRBJ2-7; 8 bases agree with TRBD2. Per germline, CDR1 GTSNPN and CDR2 SVGIG (reference sequence). The J segment lost 7 bases and the V segment lost 4 bases, leaving 9 bases of the junction unmatched. This CDR3 comprises 13 residues. This CDR3 is CAWNAGGRGEQYF. Written as DNA, the CDR3 is TGTGCCTGGAATGCGGGGGGCCGGGGAGAGCAGTACTTC.